This T cell receptor beta chain appears in the sequencing data of a study of beta chain features in type 1 diabetes. Study-wide results and caveats: Patients with Type 1 diabetes showed moderately but significantly shorter TCRB CDR3s in all four CD4+ subsets.

CDR1 and CDR2 (germline): SGDLS, YYNGEE. The CDR3 runs 14 residues. Expressed TCRB transcripts were sequenced because the isolated RNA had all been reverse transcribed beforehand. The data were produced by immunoSEQ multiplex PCR, yet TCRdb's version contains in-frame clones alone and is incomplete. Among about 340,000 clones listed, around 8.5% were seen once. A remark on this clone: The antigen is unknown. A junction boundary mismatches the germline segment, possibly from a read error.

The TCR comes from a man younger than 45 with type 1 diabetes. V is TRBV9 and J is TRBJ1-1, with a tentative D call TRBD1 (5 bases). Sequences were obtained from central memory CD4+ T cells from blood. The CDR3, as DNA: TGTGCCAGCGGCGTGGGGCTTATGAACACTGAAGCTTTCTTT. Translation: CASGVGLMNTEAFF.